The present T cell receptor (beta chain) was sequenced within a study of T cells in Graves' hyperthyroidism and ophthalmopathy. The CDR3 sequence is 14 residues long. Trimming took off 0 bases at V and 9 bases at J, with 11 bases between the two ends. From germline, CDR1 is SGHAT and CDR2 FQNNGV. Many counts were recorded for this clonotype. Researchers took RNA transcripts and amplified the TCR beta CDR3 regions from them. Initially, a first-round RT-PCR of the TCR CDR3 employed the HTBI primer set. In TCRdb, the multiplex PCR reads were re-called with MiXCR into one record per CDR3 protein. There are 400,000 to 450,000 distinct CDR3 sequences in the sample; roughly 15% occur only once, and roughly 13% lies in the top ten.

The source material was blood. The V and J genes are TRBV11-2 and TRBJ2-2; D gene unclear. The clonotype was recovered from a young man with Graves' ophthalmopathy. The CDR3 loop is CASSLDFPSWELFF. CDR3 nucleotides: TGTGCCAGCAGCTTAGATTTCCCATCTTGGGAGCTGTTTTTT.